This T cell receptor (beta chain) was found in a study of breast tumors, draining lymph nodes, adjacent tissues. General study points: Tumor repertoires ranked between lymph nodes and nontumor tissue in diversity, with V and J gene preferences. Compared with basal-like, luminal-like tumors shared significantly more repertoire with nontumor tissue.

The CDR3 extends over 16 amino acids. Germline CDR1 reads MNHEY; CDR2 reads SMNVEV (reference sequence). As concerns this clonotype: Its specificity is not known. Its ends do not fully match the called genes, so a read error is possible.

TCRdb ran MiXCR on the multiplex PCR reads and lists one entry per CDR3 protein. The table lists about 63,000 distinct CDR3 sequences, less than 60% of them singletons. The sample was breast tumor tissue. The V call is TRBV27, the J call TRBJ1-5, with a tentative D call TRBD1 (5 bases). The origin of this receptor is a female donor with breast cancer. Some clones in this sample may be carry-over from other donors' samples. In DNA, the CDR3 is TGTACCAGCAGTTTAGGGGCAGGTCGTAGCAATCAGCCCCGGCATTTT. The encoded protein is CTSSLGAGRSNQPRHF.